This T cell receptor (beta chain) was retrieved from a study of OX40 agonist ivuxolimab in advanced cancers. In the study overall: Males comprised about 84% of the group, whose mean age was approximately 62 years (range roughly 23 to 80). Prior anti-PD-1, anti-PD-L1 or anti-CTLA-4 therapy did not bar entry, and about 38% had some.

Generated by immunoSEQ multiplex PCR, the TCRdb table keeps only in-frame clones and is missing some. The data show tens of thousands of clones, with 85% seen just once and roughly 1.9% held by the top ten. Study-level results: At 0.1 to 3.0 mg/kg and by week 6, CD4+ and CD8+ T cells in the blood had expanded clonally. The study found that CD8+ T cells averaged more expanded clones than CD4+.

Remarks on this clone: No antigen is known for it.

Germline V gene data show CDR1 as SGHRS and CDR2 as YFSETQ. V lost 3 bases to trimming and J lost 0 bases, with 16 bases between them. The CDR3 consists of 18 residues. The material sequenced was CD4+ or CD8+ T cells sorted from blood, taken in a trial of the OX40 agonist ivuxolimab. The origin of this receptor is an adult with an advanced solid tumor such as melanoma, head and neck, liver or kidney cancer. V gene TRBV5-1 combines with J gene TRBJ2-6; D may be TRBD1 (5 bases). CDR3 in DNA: TGCGCCAGCAGCTACCGGACACAACCGAGCTCTGGGGCCAACGTCCTGACTTTC. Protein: CASSYRTQPSSGANVLTF.